The rows below give T cell receptor beta chains drawn from one sample of a study of beta chain features in type 1 diabetes. Some clones are missing from TCRdb's copy, which holds only in-frame ones; the method was immunoSEQ multiplex PCR. In the table there are a few hundred thousand clones, roughly a tenth of which are singletons. Specimen: central memory CD4+ T cells from blood. The source is a young man with type 1 diabetes. Both conserved end residues are part of each CDR3. Fields, in order: J gene, clone size, V gene, D gene, CDR3 DNA, CDR3 protein. A D gene is named only where the DNA matches it firmly. Clone size is given for some rows only: seen once, a few or many times, or a class if the clone is expanded.

TRBJ1-2 few TRBV6-5 TRBD1 TGTGCCAGCAGTTACCCGGGACAGGGCTTACGGGGCTACACCTTC CASSYPGQGLRGYTF
TRBJ2-7 many TRBV9 . TGTGCCAGCAGCGTTGCCGGGCGGTACGAGCAGTACTTC CASSVAGRYEQYF
TRBJ2-6 few TRBV13 . TGTGCCAGCGGGTCGGAGCAAAGCTCTGGGGCCAACGTCCTGACTTTC CASGSEQSSGANVLTF
TRBJ2-7 many TRBV4-1 . TGCGCCAGCAGCCAAGTTGGCACACGATTCTACGAGCAGTACTTC CASSQVGTRFYEQYF
TRBJ2-7 few TRBV7-2 TRBD2 TGTGCCAGCAGCTTAGTATTAGCGGGCACGGACGAGCAGTACTTC CASSLVLAGTDEQYF
TRBJ2-1 few TRBV6-5 TRBD1 TGTGCCAGCAGGGCAATTCAGGGGGCGGACAATGAGCAGTTCTTC CASRAIQGADNEQFF
TRBJ1-5 few TRBV18 . TGTGCCAGCTCACCAGGAATTGGGTCCAATCAGCCCCAGCATTTT CASSPGIGSNQPQHF
TRBJ1-1 . TRBV11-2 TRBD1 TGTGCCAGCAGCTTAAACGACAGGGCTCAAGCTTTCTTT CASSLNDRAQAFF
TRBJ1-5 few TRBV16 . TGTGCCAGCAGCCAATCAATGGAGCCCCAGCATTTT CASSQSMEPQHF
TRBJ1-2 few TRBV29-1 . TGCAGCGTTGATGAACAGTTGAGGGGCTATGGCTACACCTTC CSVDEQLRGYGYTF
TRBJ2-7 few TRBV6-6 . TGTGCCAGCAGCCCCGCCGCCTACGAGCAGTACTTC CASSPAAYEQYF
TRBJ2-7 . TRBV7-9 TRBD2 TGTGCCAGCACCCGGGGGGGAGACAGCTCCTACGAGCAGTACTTC CASTRGGDSSYEQYF
TRBJ1-2 . TRBV21-1 . TGTGCCAGCAGCAAAGTTAAACAGGGGTTTCTTTATGGCTACACCTTC CASSKVKQGFLYGYTF
TRBJ2-7 . TRBV7-8 TRBD2 TGTGCCAGCAGCTTAGCGTTAATAGCGGGTGAGCAGTACTTC CASSLALIAGEQYF
TRBJ2-1 many TRBV4-1 TRBD1 TGCGCCAGCAGCCAAACCGACAGGGAACGCAATGAGCAGTTCTTC CASSQTDRERNEQFF
TRBJ1-2 few TRBV11-2 . TGTGCCAGCAGCTTAAATCAGGACTCTTACAAGGCCTTC CASSLNQDSYKAF
TRBJ2-3 . TRBV6-6 . TGTGCCAGCAGTTACGCGAGCTATACAGATACGCAGTATTTT CASSYASYTDTQYF
TRBJ2-1 . TRBV19 TRBD1 TGTGCCACAGAGGGGCAGGGGGTGAAGAATGAGCAGTTCTTC CATEGQGVKNEQFF
TRBJ1-2 few TRBV7-2 . TGTGCCAGCAGCTATACAGCTTCATTCCCCTATGGCTACACCTTC CASSYTASFPYGYTF
TRBJ2-3 . TRBV7-2 . TGTGCCAGCAGCCAAGATCAGTCTAGCCAAGATACGCAGTATTTT CASSQDQSSQDTQYF
TRBJ2-2 few TRBV18 . TGTGCCAGCTCACCATCAGGACAAAACACCGGGGAGCTGTTTTTT CASSPSGQNTGELFF
TRBJ1-1 . TRBV6-1 . TGTGCCAGCAGTCCTACTATGGGGGGCGCTGAAGCTTTCTTT CASSPTMGGAEAFF
TRBJ2-7 few TRBV6-1 . TGTGCCAGCAGTGAAGCTGGGTACGAGCAGTACTTC CASSEAGYEQYF
TRBJ1-1 few TRBV6-1 . TGTGCCAGCAGTTATAACAGGAACACTGAAGCTTTCTTT CASSYNRNTEAFF
TRBJ1-4 many TRBV29-1 . TGCAGCGTTGAGGGACACGGAAGCGGAAAACTGTTTTTT CSVEGHGSGKLFF
TRBJ1-3 . TRBV4-2 . TGTGCCAGCAGCCAAGAGTCCAGAGGCCCGATCACCATATATTTT CASSQESRGPITIYF
TRBJ2-5 few TRBV10-3 TRBD2 TGTGCCATCAGTGAGGCGGCGGGAGGGCAAGAGACCCAGTACTTC CAISEAAGGQETQYF
TRBJ2-1 few TRBV28 TRBD1 TGTGCCAGCAGTTCACAACAGGGGGCCGAATACAATGAGCAGTTCTTC CASSSQQGAEYNEQFF
TRBJ2-1 many TRBV4-1 . TGCGCCAGCAGCCAAGACGTCCGGGGTGAGCAGTTCTTC CASSQDVRGEQFF
TRBJ1-1 few TRBV19 . TGTGCCAGTAGTATAGGTGCGTTCACTGAAGCTTTCTTT CASSIGAFTEAFF
TRBJ1-2 few TRBV10-3 TRBD1 TGTGCCAGCAGTTCGGACAGGTCCTATGGCTACACCTTC CASSSDRSYGYTF
TRBJ1-2 few TRBV28 . TGTGCCATGGGGGGGACGGAAAATCTAAACTATGGCTACACCTTC CAMGGTENLNYGYTF
TRBJ1-2 few TRBV6-5 . TGTGCCAGCAGTTACTCGGGCAGGGGAATTGGTGGCTACACCTTC CASSYSGRGIGGYTF
TRBJ1-1 . TRBV4-1 TRBD1 TGCGCCAGCAGCCAAGCTGGACAGGGGAAGGCTTTCTTT CASSQAGQGKAFF
TRBJ2-7 many TRBV7-9 . TGTGCCAGCAGCTTAGTGACAGCCGAGCAGTACTTC CASSLVTAEQYF
TRBJ2-7 few TRBV18 . TGTGCCAGCTCACCATCCGGGGTGCAGGACGAGCAGTACTTC CASSPSGVQDEQYF
TRBJ2-1 . TRBV6-1 TRBD2 TGTGCCAGCAGTTTTAGCGGGAGTCTTCCAAATGAGCAGTTCTTC CASSFSGSLPNEQFF
TRBJ1-1 . TRBV28 . TGTGCCAGCAGTTTAGGGACGGGGCGGTGGACTGAAGCTTTCTTT CASSLGTGRWTEAFF
TRBJ2-7 . TRBV6-1 . TGTGCCAGCAGTGAAGGGGGGTTCTCCTACGAGCAGTACTTC CASSEGGFSYEQYF
TRBJ2-7 . TRBV7-2 . TGTGCCAGCAGCTTAGTCGACGAAAACTACGAGCAGTACTTC CASSLVDENYEQYF
TRBJ2-1 . TRBV28 . TGTGCCAGTAATCCCCCCGACAGGAACAATGAGCAGTTCTTC CASNPPDRNNEQFF
TRBJ2-1 few TRBV28 . TGTGCCAGCAGCCAGTCCAGTGATGAGCAGTTCTTC CASSQSSDEQFF